This entry lists 6 T cell receptor beta chains sequenced from one sample in a study of CD8 T cells in ankylosing spondylitis (dated by TCRdb to about 2017). Results and caveats for the whole study, not just this receptor: Blood from ankylosing spondylitis patients appeared to be characterized by a TCR beta motif made up of several highly homologous amino acid variants.

For these receptors, no antigen is known. Preparation of the library involved 5' RACE. Data came from an Illumina HiSeq 2500. TCRdb reworked the public reads: Q25 trimming with fastp, MiXCR clone assembly, productive beta chains retained. Each entry merges the rows of one CDR3 protein and shows their most common DNA and genes. The sample table contains 750,000 to 850,000 distinct CDR3 sequences; only one count was recorded for 12% of them. Around 0.51% of the sample goes to the ten largest clones. The sequenced sample was blood, either unsorted or a sorted T cell fraction (not recorded which). These receptors originate from a male donor with ankylosing spondylitis.

J is TRBJ2-2 and V is TRBV5-4, with D perhaps matching TRBD1 or TRBD2 (5 bases each). Deletions cut 1 base from V and 0 bases from J, with 10 bases between. The CDR3 spans 16 residues. Germline-derived CDR1 and CDR2 are SGHNT and YYREEE (reference sequence). The CDR3 here is CASSLRDPANTGELFF. The CDR3 DNA is TGTGCCAGCAGCTTGAGGGACCCTGCGAACACCGGGGAGCTGTTTTTT.

The sample holds a few counts of this clonotype. V and J are TRBV7-2 and TRBJ2-1; possibly TRBD2 for D (6 bases). V lost 3 bases and J 8 bases, leaving 14 bases between the germline ends. This CDR3 contains 14 residues. Germline CDR1 and CDR2: SGHTA and FQGNSA. The CDR3 coding sequence is TGTGCCAGCAGCTTCCGACTAGTTTCAGATGAGCAGTTCTTC. Amino acid sequence: CASSFRLVSDEQFF.

The V call is TRBV5-1, the J call TRBJ2-1, with D possibly being TRBD2 (6 bases). The CDR3 spans 15 residues. The germline V gene has CDR1 SGHRS and CDR2 YFSETQ. Trimming removed 2 bases at V and 7 bases at J, with 16 bases between. Written as DNA, the CDR3 is TGCGCCAGCAGCTTATTGGACTACCAAGGGAATGAGCAGTTCTTC. As protein: CASSLLDYQGNEQFF. The full variable domain, in which reference TRBV5-1 and TRBJ2-1 provide the parts outside the CDR3, is KAGVTQTPRYLIKTRGQQVTLSCSPISGHRSVSWYQQTPGQGLQFLFEYFSETQRNKGNFPGRFSGRQFSNSRSEMNVSTLELGDSALYLCASSLLDYQGNEQFFGPGTRLTVL.

Only a few counts were recorded for this clonotype. The chain has TRBV5-6 and TRBJ2-3; 15 bases line up with TRBD2. This CDR3 is 16 amino acids long. Per germline, CDR1 SGHDT and CDR2 YYEEEE. Trimming at V came to 4 bases and at J to 6 bases, leaving 6 bases not matched to a gene. The chain's CDR3 is CASSVGLAGGGDTQYF. CDR3 in DNA: TGTGCCAGCAGCGTGGGACTAGCGGGAGGAGGGGATACGCAGTATTTT.

The V and J genes are TRBV4-3 and TRBJ2-7, with D tentatively TRBD2 (5 bases). The V and J ends lost 0 bases and 3 bases respectively, with 12 bases between them. CDR3 size: 15 residues. From germline, CDR1 is LGHNA and CDR2 YSLEER. CDR3 in DNA: TGCGCCAGCAGCCAAGACGGACGGGGAAACTACGAGCAGTACTTC. As protein: CASSQDGRGNYEQYF.

This clonotype was detected many times. The V call is TRBV20-1, the J call TRBJ1-5; D ambiguous. The germline V and J ends were trimmed by 3 bases and 3 bases, with 9 bases remaining between them. In germline, CDR1 is DFQATT, CDR2 SNEGSKA (reference sequence). The CDR3 length is 13 residues. The CDR3 DNA reads as TGCAGTGCTAGCGGCGGGATCAATCAGCCCCAGCATTTT. It codes for CSASGGINQPQHF.